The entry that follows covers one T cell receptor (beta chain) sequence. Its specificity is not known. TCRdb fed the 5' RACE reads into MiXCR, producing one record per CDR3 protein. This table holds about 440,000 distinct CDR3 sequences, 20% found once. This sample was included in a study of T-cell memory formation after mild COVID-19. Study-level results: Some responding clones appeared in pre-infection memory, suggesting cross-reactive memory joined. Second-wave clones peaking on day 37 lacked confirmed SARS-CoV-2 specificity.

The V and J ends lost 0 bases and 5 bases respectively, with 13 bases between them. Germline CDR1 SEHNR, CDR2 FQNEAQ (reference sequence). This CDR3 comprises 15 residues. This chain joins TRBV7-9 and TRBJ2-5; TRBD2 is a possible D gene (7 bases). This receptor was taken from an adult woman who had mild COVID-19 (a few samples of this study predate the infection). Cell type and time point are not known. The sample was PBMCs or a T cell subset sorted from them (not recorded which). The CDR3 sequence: CASSLAGGAHETQYF. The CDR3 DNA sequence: TGTGCCAGCAGCTTAGCGGGGGGGGCCCACGAGACCCAGTACTTC.